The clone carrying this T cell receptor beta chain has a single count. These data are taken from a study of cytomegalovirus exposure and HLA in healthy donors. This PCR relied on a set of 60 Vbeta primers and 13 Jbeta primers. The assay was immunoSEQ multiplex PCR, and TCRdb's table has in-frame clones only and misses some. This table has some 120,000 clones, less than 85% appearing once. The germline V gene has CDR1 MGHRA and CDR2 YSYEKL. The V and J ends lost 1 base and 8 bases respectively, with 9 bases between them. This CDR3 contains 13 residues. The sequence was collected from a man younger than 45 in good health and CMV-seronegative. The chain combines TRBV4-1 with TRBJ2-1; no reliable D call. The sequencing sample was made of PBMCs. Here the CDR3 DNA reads TGCGCCAGCAGCCAAGTTTCTACGGATGAGCAGTTCTTC. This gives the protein CASSQVSTDEQFF.